This entry lists 25 T cell receptor beta chains sequenced from one sample in a study of T cell responses to AZD1222 COVID-19 vaccine. Method: immunoSEQ multiplex PCR; TCRdb's copy keeps in-frame clones and lacks some. Among about 190,000 clones listed, 90% to 95% were seen once. The sequencing used peripheral blood, collected on day 0 of AZD1222 vaccination. The receptors originated from an adult in good health.

The chain joins TRBV10-3 to TRBJ2-7; 7 nucleotides match TRBD2. This CDR3 has 14 residues. The V segment lost 4 bases and the J segment 0 bases; nucleotides outside the gene matches: 3. From germline, CDR1 is ENHRY and CDR2 SYGVKD. Written as DNA, the CDR3 is TGTGCCATCAGTGCCGGGAGGACCTCCTACGAGCAGTACTTC. Translating gives CAISAGRTSYEQYF.

The CDR3 is CASGLGGGANEKLFF. The DNA for the CDR3 is TGTGCCAGCGGACTCGGAGGAGGAGCTAATGAAAAACTGTTTTTT. J is TRBJ1-4 and V is TRBV27; D gene ambiguous. The germline gives CDR1 MNHEY, CDR2 SMNVEV (reference sequence). The V and J ends lost 8 bases and 3 bases respectively, with 16 bases between them. The CDR3 runs 15 residues.

The chain joins TRBV25-1 to TRBJ1-1; D uncertain. Germline V gives CDR1 MGHDK, CDR2 SYGVNS. The CDR3 sequence is 14 residues long. V gave up 7 bases and J gave up 1 base, with 13 bases separating them. CDR3 loop: CASTPRRENTEAFF. The CDR3 region has the DNA TGTGCCAGCACCCCAAGAAGAGAGAACACTGAAGCTTTCTTT.

The chain couples TRBV24-1 to TRBJ2-1; no reliable D call. Germline V gives CDR1 KGHDR, CDR2 SFDVKD. The CDR3 spans 15 residues. Trimming shortened V by 6 bases and J by 6 bases, and 17 bases separated the two germline ends. The chain's CDR3 is CATSKEQASGNEQFF. The CDR3 nucleotides are TGTGCCACCAGTAAGGAGCAAGCCTCGGGCAATGAGCAGTTCTTC.

This sequence joins TRBV27 and TRBJ1-1; TRBD1 agrees at 8 bases. The germline V gene encodes CDR1 MNHEY and CDR2 SMNVEV (reference sequence). This CDR3 has 14 residues. The junction had 11 bases not matched to a gene; V was cut back by 10 bases and J by 4 bases. The CDR3: CATSSRGLSTEAFF. CDR3 bases: TGTGCCACCTCAAGCAGGGGGCTGAGCACTGAAGCTTTCTTT.

The V gene is TRBV30, the J gene TRBJ1-2; no clear D gene. This CDR3 has 14 amino acids. From germline, CDR1 is GTSNPN and CDR2 SVGIG (reference sequence). Between the trimmed V and J ends, which lost 8 bases and 0 bases, there was a span of 16 bases. The CDR3 nucleotides read TGTGCCCTCCGGCCGTTCAGCCCTAACTATGGCTACACCTTC. Translating it yields CALRPFSPNYGYTF.

The chain has TRBV7-9 and TRBJ2-6, with 13 bases matching TRBD2. The V segment lost 6 bases and the J segment 0 bases; nucleotides outside the gene matches: 8. This CDR3 has 19 residues. Germline CDR1 and CDR2: SEHNR and FQNEAQ (reference sequence). CDR3 DNA sequence: TGTGCCAGCAGGCAGGGGACTAGCGGGATTGACTCTGGGGCCAACGTCCTGACTTTC. Its translation: CASRQGTSGIDSGANVLTF.

The V and J genes are TRBV6-2 or TRBV6-3 and TRBJ1-1; unclear D gene. Trimming took off 4 bases at V and 0 bases at J, with 6 bases between the two ends. The CDR3 runs 13 residues. Germline V gene data show CDR1 as MNHEY and CDR2 as SVGEGT. CDR3 sequence reads: CASSLYLNTEAFF. CDR3 coding DNA: TGTGCCAGCAGTTTATACCTGAACACTGAAGCTTTCTTT.

This chain links TRBV5-1 with TRBJ1-2, with 11 nucleotides matching TRBD1. Per the germline V gene, CDR1 is SGHRS and CDR2 is YFSETQ. V trimming: 4 bases; J trimming: 2 bases; junction bases outside the gene matches: 4. This CDR3 spans 15 amino acids. The CDR3 protein is CASSPDRGRNYGYTF. As DNA, the CDR3 is TGCGCCAGCAGCCCGGACAGGGGGCGAAACTATGGCTACACCTTC.

CDR3 sequence (DNA): TGTGCCAGTAGTATTTATGAGGGCTACACCTTC. This codes for CASSIYEGYTF. The chain is built from TRBV19 and TRBJ1-2; D is ambiguous. CDR3 size: 11 residues. Trimming removed 3 bases at V and 8 bases at J, with 7 bases between. Germline-derived CDR1 and CDR2 are LNHDA and SQIVND (reference sequence).

The chain carries TRBV7-3 and TRBJ2-1; D is possibly TRBD1 (5 bases). The length of the CDR3 is 14 residues. Trimming stripped 8 bases from V and 7 bases from J, with 18 bases between. Germline V gene lookup returns CDR1 SGHTA and CDR2 FQGTGA. The CDR3 sequence: CASFKRAGSNEQFF. DNA of the CDR3: TGTGCCAGCTTTAAAAGGGCAGGGTCGAATGAGCAGTTCTTC.

Of note for this clone: This specimen includes other DNA sequences encoding the same CDR3. The V gene is TRBV28, the J gene TRBJ1-2, with D uncertain. Deletions cut 3 bases from V and 2 bases from J, with 7 bases between. This CDR3 contains 13 residues. The germline V gene has CDR1 MDHEN and CDR2 SYDVKM. The CDR3 DNA is TGTGCCAGCAGTTTCAGCGGAAACTATGGCTACACCTTC. Its protein is CASSFSGNYGYTF.

The chain employs TRBV7-9 and TRBJ1-3, with D perhaps matching TRBD1 (5 bases). This CDR3 is built from 16 residues. V was trimmed by 5 bases and J by 0 bases, leaving 14 bases between them. Germline lookup yields CDR1 SEHNR and CDR2 FQNEAQ (reference sequence). The chain's CDR3 is CASSQGRSFSGNTIYF. The CDR3 bases are TGTGCCAGCAGCCAGGGACGGTCCTTCTCTGGAAACACCATATATTTT.

The rearrangement uses TRBV10-2 and TRBJ2-3; D not resolved. The V gene's germline CDR1 is WSHSY and CDR2 SAAADI. The CDR3 has 15 residues. The V end was cut by 6 bases, the J end by 1 base, with 14 bases between. The CDR3 sequence: CASSEESARTDTQYF. In DNA form, the CDR3 reads TGCGCCAGCAGCGAGGAGAGCGCGCGCACAGATACGCAGTATTTT.

The chain joins TRBV7-8 to TRBJ2-1, with D unclear. V shed 5 bases and J shed 7 bases, with 9 bases lying between them. The CDR3 loop spans 12 amino acids. Germline CDR1 is SGHVS and CDR2 is FQNEAQ. CDR3 DNA sequence: TGTGCCAGCAGCCCCACAAGAAATGAGCAGTTCTTC. Protein sequence: CASSPTRNEQFF.

V gene TRBV28 combines with J gene TRBJ1-2; 7 bases line up with TRBD1. V dropped 6 bases and J dropped 6; count of bases not matched to a gene: 19. The CDR3 totals 17 residues. Germline-derived CDR1 and CDR2 are MDHEN and SYDVKM. The CDR3 sequence: CASRKGTVSRRGNGYTF. The CDR3 DNA reads TGTGCCAGCAGAAAGGGGACAGTTAGTCGGAGAGGTAATGGCTACACCTTC.

The rearrangement joins TRBV7-6 to TRBJ1-3; D possibly corresponds to TRBD1 (5 bases). The CDR3 is 17 amino acids. Per germline, CDR1 SGHVS and CDR2 FNYEAQ. V gave up 1 base and J gave up 0 bases, with 13 bases separating them. CDR3: CASSLVLGLGSGNTIYF. In nucleotides, the CDR3 is TGTGCCAGCAGCTTAGTTCTGGGGCTCGGCTCTGGAAACACCATATATTTT.

This chain links TRBV2 with TRBJ1-1; 7 bases match TRBD1. This CDR3 comprises 13 residues. The germline V gene has CDR1 SNHLY and CDR2 FYNNEI. J lost 7 bases, V lost 5 bases, and 7 bases had no gene match. The CDR3 nucleotides are TGTGCCAGCAGTTCTGACAGGGCTGGTGAAGCTTTCTTT. As protein: CASSSDRAGEAFF.

The chain recombines TRBV5-1 with TRBJ1-1; D is unclear. Trimming took 4 bases from V and 3 from J, leaving 13 bases between them. This CDR3 has 14 residues. Germline V gene sequence: CDR1 SGHRS, CDR2 YFSETQ. The CDR3 spells CASSGSDDYTEAFF. Written as DNA, the CDR3 is TGCGCCAGCAGCGGATCGGACGATTACACTGAAGCTTTCTTT.

This chain links TRBV19 with TRBJ2-7, with 8 bases lining up with TRBD2. V was pared by 6 bases and J by 4 bases, with 11 bases of the junction left unmatched. The CDR3 is made up of 15 amino acids. Germline V gives CDR1 LNHDA, CDR2 SQIVND (reference sequence). The CDR3 reads CASSSQSGRRYEQYF. The CDR3 nucleotides read TGTGCCAGTAGCTCGCAAAGCGGGAGAAGGTACGAGCAGTACTTC.

A few counts support this clone. The chain joins TRBV30 to TRBJ1-2; 8 positions agree with TRBD1. CDR3 size: 13 residues. Trimming cost V 2 bases and J 5 bases; bases outside gene matches: 4. Germline lookup yields CDR1 GTSNPN and CDR2 SVGIG (reference sequence). The CDR3 is CAWSRDRPYGYTF. CDR3 coding DNA: TGTGCCTGGAGTCGGGACAGGCCATATGGCTACACCTTC. Full variable domain (rest looked up from reference TRBV30 and TRBJ1-2): SQTIHQWPATLVQPVGSPLSLECTVEGTSNPNLYWYRQAAGRGLQLLFYSVGIGQISSEVPQNLSASRPQDRQFILSSKKLLLSDSGFYLCAWSRDRPYGYTFGSGTRLTVV.

The rearrangement uses TRBV5-1 and TRBJ2-7; D not resolved. Trimming removed 2 bases from V and 0 bases from J, with 12 bases in between. In germline, CDR1 is SGHRS, CDR2 YFSETQ. The CDR3 has 15 residues. CDR3 in amino acids: CASSFGVVPSYEQYF. In nucleotides, the CDR3 is TGCGCCAGCAGCTTTGGAGTGGTACCCTCCTACGAGCAGTACTTC.

This chain links TRBV3-1 (or the pseudogene TRBV3-2) with TRBJ2-7; D gene ambiguous. From germline, CDR1 is LGHDT and CDR2 YNNKEL (reference sequence). V lost 2 bases to trimming and J lost 5 bases, with 13 bases between them. The CDR3 is made up of 14 amino acids. The CDR3: CASSQRARSHEQYF. The CDR3 nucleotides are TGTGCCAGCAGCCAAAGAGCTCGGTCCCACGAGCAGTACTTC.

Here the CDR3 reads CASRSSGANVLTF. CDR3 in DNA: TGTGCCAGCAGGAGCTCTGGGGCCAACGTCCTGACTTTC. The V call is TRBV12-3 or TRBV12-4, the J call TRBJ2-6; no clear D. The germline V and J ends were trimmed by 6 bases and 0 bases, with 3 bases remaining between them. This CDR3 region has 13 residues.

V usage is TRBV14 and J usage is TRBJ1-1; D remains unclear. The CDR3 length is 16 residues. The V gene lost 0 bases and the J gene lost 1 base, with 12 bases spanning the gap. CDR1 is SGHDN, CDR2 FVKESK, per germline. DNA for the CDR3: TGTGCCAGCAGCCAAGAGGGCGTTCCGCCGAACACTGAAGCTTTCTTT. Protein product: CASSQEGVPPNTEAFF.